This TCR beta chain emerged from a study of T cell responses to AZD1222 COVID-19 vaccine. Study-wide points: Donors in the cohort were predominantly white British and more often female, and clonal diversity was possibly underestimated. Spike-specific TCR breadth rose after two AZD1222 doses, and depth rose as well. Repertoire sampling happened only post peak T cell response.

Clones were read by immunoSEQ multiplex PCR, and TCRdb kept only the in-frame ones, dropping some. The sample has tens of thousands of clones; 75% to 85% are singletons. The length of the CDR3 is 13 residues. Germline loops: CDR1 SNHLY, CDR2 FYNNEI. With 4 bases clipped from V and 7 bases from J, the junction kept 3 bases outside the gene matches. With regard to this clone: Its specificity is unknown.

The clonotype was recovered from an adult in good health. The sample was peripheral blood, taken on day 0 of AZD1222 vaccination. The chain employs TRBV2 and TRBJ1-1; 10 bases match TRBD1. DNA of the CDR3: TGTGCCAGCAGTGGGACAGGGGGGGGTGAAGCTTTCTTT. It yields the protein CASSGTGGGEAFF.